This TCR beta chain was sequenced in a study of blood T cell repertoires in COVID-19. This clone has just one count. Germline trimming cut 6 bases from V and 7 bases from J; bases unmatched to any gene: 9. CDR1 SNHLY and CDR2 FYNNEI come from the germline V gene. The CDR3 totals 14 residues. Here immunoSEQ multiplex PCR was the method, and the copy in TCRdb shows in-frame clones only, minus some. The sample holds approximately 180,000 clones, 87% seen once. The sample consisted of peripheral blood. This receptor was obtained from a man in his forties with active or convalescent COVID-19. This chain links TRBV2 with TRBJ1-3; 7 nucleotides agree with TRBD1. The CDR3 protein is CASSPDRAGNTIYF. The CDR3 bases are TGTGCCAGCAGCCCTGACAGGGCCGGTAACACCATATATTTT.